The rows below give T cell receptor beta chains drawn from one sample of a study of control samples from healthy donors and cancer patients. Sequenced by immunoSEQ multiplex PCR; TCRdb stores in-frame clones only, minus some. The profile shows roughly 160,000 clones, 96% of them singletons. The specimen was blood. The source of these receptors is a woman aged 25-40 years in good health. The CDR3 runs from the conserved cysteine through the conserved F or W. A D gene is named only where the DNA matches it firmly. Clone size, where shown, is once, few, many, or a class for clones that have expanded.

J gene: TRBJ2-7; clone size: once; V gene: TRBV30; D gene: TRBD1; CDR3 protein: CAWKGQPASEQYF; CDR3 DNA: TGTGCCTGGAAGGGACAGCCGGCATCCGAGCAGTACTTC
J gene: TRBJ2-1; clone size: .; V gene: TRBV10-1; D gene: TRBD1; CDR3 protein: CASSESTGGWYEQFF; CDR3 DNA: TGCGCCAGCAGTGAGTCGACAGGGGGCTGGTATGAGCAGTTCTTC
J gene: TRBJ2-7; clone size: .; V gene: TRBV28; D gene: .; CDR3 protein: CATTSWQGLSNSYEQYF; CDR3 DNA: TGTGCCACCACGTCCTGGCAGGGACTCTCTAACTCCTACGAGCAGTACTTC
J gene: TRBJ1-5; clone size: .; V gene: TRBV7-6; D gene: TRBD1; CDR3 protein: CASSLRSGTGRNSNQPQHF; CDR3 DNA: TGTGCCAGCAGCTTAAGGTCCGGGACAGGGAGAAATAGCAATCAGCCCCAGCATTTT
J gene: TRBJ1-2; clone size: .; V gene: TRBV7-3; D gene: TRBD1; CDR3 protein: CASSLPGDRGNYGYTF; CDR3 DNA: TGTGCCAGCAGCTTACCAGGGGACAGGGGAAACTATGGCTACACCTTC
J gene: TRBJ2-2; clone size: .; V gene: TRBV10-3; D gene: TRBD2; CDR3 protein: CAISDYLAENTGELFF; CDR3 DNA: TGTGCCATCAGTGATTACCTAGCGGAGAACACCGGGGAGCTGTTTTTT
J gene: TRBJ2-5; clone size: .; V gene: TRBV12-3/TRBV12-4; D gene: .; CDR3 protein: CASSYTGQETQYF; CDR3 DNA: TGTGCCAGCAGTTATACTGGCCAAGAGACCCAGTACTTC
J gene: TRBJ1-5; clone size: .; V gene: TRBV30; D gene: TRBD1; CDR3 protein: CAWSPGPTGEGNQPQHF; CDR3 DNA: TGTGCCTGGAGTCCAGGCCCGACAGGGGAGGGCAATCAGCCCCAGCATTTT
J gene: TRBJ1-5; clone size: .; V gene: TRBV28; D gene: .; CDR3 protein: CASSLPQGGNQPQHF; CDR3 DNA: TGTGCCAGCAGTTTACCCCAAGGAGGCAATCAGCCCCAGCATTTT
J gene: TRBJ2-3; clone size: .; V gene: TRBV11-2; D gene: .; CDR3 protein: CASSLASGWGDTQYF; CDR3 DNA: TGTGCCAGCAGCTTAGCGTCAGGGTGGGGAGATACGCAGTATTTT
J gene: TRBJ2-5; clone size: .; V gene: TRBV30; D gene: .; CDR3 protein: CAWSGRIQETQYF; CDR3 DNA: TGTGCCTGGAGTGGGCGGATACAAGAGACCCAGTACTTC
J gene: TRBJ1-5; clone size: .; V gene: TRBV2; D gene: .; CDR3 protein: CASTTVSNQPQHF; CDR3 DNA: TGTGCCAGCACGACAGTTAGCAATCAGCCCCAGCATTTT
J gene: TRBJ1-5; clone size: .; V gene: TRBV27; D gene: .; CDR3 protein: CASSFHPWQSGNQPQHF; CDR3 DNA: TGTGCCAGCAGTTTCCATCCCTGGCAGTCAGGCAATCAGCCCCAGCATTTT
J gene: TRBJ1-2; clone size: .; V gene: TRBV29-1; D gene: .; CDR3 protein: CSVDRLSGYTF; CDR3 DNA: TGCAGCGTCGACAGGCTATCGGGCTACACCTTC
J gene: TRBJ2-1; clone size: .; V gene: TRBV11-3; D gene: TRBD2; CDR3 protein: CASSSGREGGYNEQFF; CDR3 DNA: TGTGCCAGCAGCTCCGGGCGGGAGGGAGGCTACAATGAGCAGTTCTTC
J gene: TRBJ1-1; clone size: .; V gene: TRBV7-6; D gene: TRBD1; CDR3 protein: CASSPNPDRGAEAFF; CDR3 DNA: TGTGCCAGCAGCCCCAATCCCGACAGGGGAGCTGAAGCTTTCTTT
J gene: TRBJ2-5; clone size: .; V gene: TRBV19; D gene: .; CDR3 protein: CASSMGKTIQETQYF; CDR3 DNA: TGTGCCAGTAGTATGGGCAAAACAATACAAGAGACCCAGTACTTC